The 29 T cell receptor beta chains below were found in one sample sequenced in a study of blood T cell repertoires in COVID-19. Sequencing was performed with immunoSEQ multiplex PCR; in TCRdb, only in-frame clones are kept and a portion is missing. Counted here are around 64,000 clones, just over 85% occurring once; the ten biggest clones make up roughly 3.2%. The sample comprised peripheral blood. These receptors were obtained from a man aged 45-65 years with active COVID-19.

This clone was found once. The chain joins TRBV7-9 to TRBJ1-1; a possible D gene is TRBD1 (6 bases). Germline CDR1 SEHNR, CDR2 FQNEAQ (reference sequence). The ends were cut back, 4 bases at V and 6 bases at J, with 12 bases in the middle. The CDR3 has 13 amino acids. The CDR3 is CASSWTEDSEAFF. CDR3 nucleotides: TGTGCCAGCAGCTGGACAGAAGATTCTGAAGCTTTCTTT. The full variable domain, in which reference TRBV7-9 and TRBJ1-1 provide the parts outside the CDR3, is DTGVSQNPRHKITKRGQNVTFRCDPISEHNRLYWYRQTLGQGPEFLTYFQNEAQLEKSRLLSDRFSAERPKGSFSTLEIQRTEQGDSAMYLCASSWTEDSEAFFGQGTRLTVV.

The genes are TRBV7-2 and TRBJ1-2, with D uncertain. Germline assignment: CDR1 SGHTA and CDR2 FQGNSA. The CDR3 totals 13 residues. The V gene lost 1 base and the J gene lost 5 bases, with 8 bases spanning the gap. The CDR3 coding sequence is TGTGCCAGCAGCTTAGGGGCCCGTTATGGCTACACCTTC. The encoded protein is CASSLGARYGYTF. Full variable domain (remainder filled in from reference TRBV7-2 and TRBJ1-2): GAGVSQSPSNKVTEKGKDVELRCDPISGHTALYWYRQSLGQGLEFLIYFQGNSAPDKSGLPSDRFSAERTGGSVSTLTIQRTQQEDSAVYLCASSLGARYGYTFGSGTRLTVV.

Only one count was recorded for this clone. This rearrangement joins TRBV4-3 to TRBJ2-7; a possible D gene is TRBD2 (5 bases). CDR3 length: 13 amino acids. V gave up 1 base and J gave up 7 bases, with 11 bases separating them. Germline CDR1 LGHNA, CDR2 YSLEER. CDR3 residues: CASSQAWGAEQYF. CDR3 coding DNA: TGCGCCAGCAGCCAAGCGTGGGGAGCTGAGCAGTACTTC.

The CDR3 sequence is CASSLALSPADYGYTF. CDR3 sequence (DNA): TGTGCCAGCAGCTTGGCATTATCTCCGGCGGACTATGGCTACACCTTC. The chain joins TRBV5-5 to TRBJ1-2; D is uncertain. This CDR3 is built from 16 residues. Between the trimmed V and J ends, which lost 0 bases and 3 bases, there was a span of 15 bases. The germline V gene has CDR1 SGHKS and CDR2 YYEKEE (reference sequence).

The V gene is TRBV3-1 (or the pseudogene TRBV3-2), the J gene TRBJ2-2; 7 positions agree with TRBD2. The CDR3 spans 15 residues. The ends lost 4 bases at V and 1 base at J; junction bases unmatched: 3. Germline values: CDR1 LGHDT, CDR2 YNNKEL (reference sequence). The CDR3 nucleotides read TGTGCCAGCAGCCGTTCGGGGGGGAACACCGGGGAGCTGTTTTTT. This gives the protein CASSRSGGNTGELFF.

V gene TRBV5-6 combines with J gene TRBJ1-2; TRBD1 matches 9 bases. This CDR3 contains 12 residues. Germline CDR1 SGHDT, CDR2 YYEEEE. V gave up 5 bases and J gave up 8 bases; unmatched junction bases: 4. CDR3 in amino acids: CASRWDRDGYTF. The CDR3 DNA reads TGTGCCAGCAGATGGGACAGGGACGGCTACACCTTC.

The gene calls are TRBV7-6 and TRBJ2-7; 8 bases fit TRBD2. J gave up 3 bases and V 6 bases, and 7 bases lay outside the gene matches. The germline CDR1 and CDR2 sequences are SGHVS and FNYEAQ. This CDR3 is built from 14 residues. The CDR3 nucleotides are TGTGCCAGCAGTCATGGGACTAGTCTCTACGAGCAGTACTTC. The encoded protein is CASSHGTSLYEQYF.

The CDR3 sequence: CASSNLEGGYTDTQYF. For the CDR3, the DNA is TGTGCCAGCAGCAACCTCGAAGGGGGATACACAGATACGCAGTATTTT. The chain joins TRBV28 to TRBJ2-3; maybe TRBD1 (6 bases). Trimming left V 6 bases short and J 2 bases short, with 18 bases between. The CDR3 spans 16 residues. Germline V CDR1 and CDR2: MDHEN, SYDVKM. The full variable domain, rest sourced from reference TRBV28 and TRBJ2-3, is DVKVTQSSRYLVKRTGEKVFLECVQDMDHENMFWYRQDPGLGLRLIYFSYDVKMKEKGDIPEGYSVSREKKERFSLILESASTNQTSMYLCASSNLEGGYTDTQYFGPGTRLTVL.

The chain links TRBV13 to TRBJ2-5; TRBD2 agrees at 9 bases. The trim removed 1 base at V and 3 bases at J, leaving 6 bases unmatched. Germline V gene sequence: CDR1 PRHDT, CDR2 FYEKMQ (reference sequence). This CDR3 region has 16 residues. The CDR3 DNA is TGTGCCAGCAGCTTAGACGTGAGCGGGGGGAAAGAGACCCAGTACTTC. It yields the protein CASSLDVSGGKETQYF.

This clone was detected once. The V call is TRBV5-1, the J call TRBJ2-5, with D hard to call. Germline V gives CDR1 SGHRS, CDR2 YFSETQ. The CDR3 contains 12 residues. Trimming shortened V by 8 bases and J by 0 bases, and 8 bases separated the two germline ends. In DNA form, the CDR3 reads TGCGCCAGTAGAAGAAACCAAGAGACCCAGTACTTC. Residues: CASRRNQETQYF.

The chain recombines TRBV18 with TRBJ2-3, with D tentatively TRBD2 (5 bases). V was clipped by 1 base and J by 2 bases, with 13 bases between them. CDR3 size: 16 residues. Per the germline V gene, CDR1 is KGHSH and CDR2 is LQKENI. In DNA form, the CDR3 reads TGTGCCAGCTCACCACGGCTTATCCTAGCCACAGATACGCAGTATTTT. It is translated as CASSPRLILATDTQYF.

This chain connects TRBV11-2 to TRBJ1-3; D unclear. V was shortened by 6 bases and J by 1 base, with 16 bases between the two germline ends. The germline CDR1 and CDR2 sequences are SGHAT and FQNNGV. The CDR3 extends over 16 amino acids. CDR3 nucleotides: TGTGCCAGCAGTGAATTCCGGGGAAGTTCTGGAAACACCATATATTTT. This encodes CASSEFRGSSGNTIYF.

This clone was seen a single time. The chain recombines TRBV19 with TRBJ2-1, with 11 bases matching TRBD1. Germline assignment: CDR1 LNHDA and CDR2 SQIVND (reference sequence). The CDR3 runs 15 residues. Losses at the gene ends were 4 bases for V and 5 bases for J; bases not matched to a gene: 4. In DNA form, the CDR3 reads TGTGCCAGTAGTAAGGGACAGGGGGAGGACAATGAGCAGTTCTTC. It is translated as CASSKGQGEDNEQFF.

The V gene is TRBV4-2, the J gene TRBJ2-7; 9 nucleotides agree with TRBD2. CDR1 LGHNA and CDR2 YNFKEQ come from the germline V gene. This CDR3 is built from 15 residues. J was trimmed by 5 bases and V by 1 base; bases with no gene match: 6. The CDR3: CASSQALAGLNEQYF. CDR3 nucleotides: TGTGCCAGCAGCCAAGCTCTAGCGGGACTGAACGAGCAGTACTTC.

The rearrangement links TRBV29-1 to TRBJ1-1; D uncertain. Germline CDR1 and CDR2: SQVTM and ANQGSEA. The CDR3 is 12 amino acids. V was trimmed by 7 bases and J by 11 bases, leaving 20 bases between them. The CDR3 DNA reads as TGCAGCGCCCAGAGTCCAGACTCAGAGGCTTTCTTT. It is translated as CSAQSPDSEAFF.

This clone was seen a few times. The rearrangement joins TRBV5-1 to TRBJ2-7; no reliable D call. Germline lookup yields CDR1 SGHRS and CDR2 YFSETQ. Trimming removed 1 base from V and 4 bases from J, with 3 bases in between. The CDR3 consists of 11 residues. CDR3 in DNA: TGCGCCAGCAGCTTGACTTACGAGCAGTACTTC. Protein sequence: CASSLTYEQYF.

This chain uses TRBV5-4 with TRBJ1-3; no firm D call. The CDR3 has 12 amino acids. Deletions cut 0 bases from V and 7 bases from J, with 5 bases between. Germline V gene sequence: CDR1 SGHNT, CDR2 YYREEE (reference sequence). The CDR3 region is CASSLGPNTIYF. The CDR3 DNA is TGTGCCAGCAGCTTGGGGCCGAACACCATATATTTT. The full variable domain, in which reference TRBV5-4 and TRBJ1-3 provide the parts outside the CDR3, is ETGVTQSPTHLIKTRGQQVTLRCSSQSGHNTVSWYQQALGQGPQFIFQYYREEENGRGNFPPRFSGLQFPNYSSELNVNALELDDSALYLCASSLGPNTIYFGEGSWLTVV.

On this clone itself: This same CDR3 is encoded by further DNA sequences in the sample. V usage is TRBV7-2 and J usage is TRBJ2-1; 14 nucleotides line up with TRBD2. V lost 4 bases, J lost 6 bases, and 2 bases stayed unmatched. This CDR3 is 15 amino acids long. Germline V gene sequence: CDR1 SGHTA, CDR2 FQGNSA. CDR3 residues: CASSSGLAGVNEQFF. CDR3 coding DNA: TGTGCCAGCAGCTCGGGACTAGCGGGAGTCAATGAGCAGTTCTTC.

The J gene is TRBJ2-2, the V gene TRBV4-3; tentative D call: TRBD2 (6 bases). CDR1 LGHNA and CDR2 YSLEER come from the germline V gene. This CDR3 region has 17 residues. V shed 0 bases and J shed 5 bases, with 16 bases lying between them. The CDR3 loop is CASSQDRDWVGTGELFF. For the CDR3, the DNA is TGCGCCAGCAGCCAAGATAGGGACTGGGTAGGGACCGGGGAGCTGTTTTTT.

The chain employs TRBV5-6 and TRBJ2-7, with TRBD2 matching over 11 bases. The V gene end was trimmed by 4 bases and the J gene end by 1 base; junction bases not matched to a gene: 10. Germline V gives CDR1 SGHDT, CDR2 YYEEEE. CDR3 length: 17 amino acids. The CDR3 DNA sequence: TGTGCCAGCAGCAAGACTAGCGGGGTTACTATATCCTACGAGCAGTACTTC. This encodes CASSKTSGVTISYEQYF.

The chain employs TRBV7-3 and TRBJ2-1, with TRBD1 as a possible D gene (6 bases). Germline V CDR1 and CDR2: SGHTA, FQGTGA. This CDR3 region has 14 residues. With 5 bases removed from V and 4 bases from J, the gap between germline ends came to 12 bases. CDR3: CASSPSGVYNEQFF. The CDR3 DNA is TGTGCCAGCAGCCCCTCAGGGGTGTACAATGAGCAGTTCTTC.

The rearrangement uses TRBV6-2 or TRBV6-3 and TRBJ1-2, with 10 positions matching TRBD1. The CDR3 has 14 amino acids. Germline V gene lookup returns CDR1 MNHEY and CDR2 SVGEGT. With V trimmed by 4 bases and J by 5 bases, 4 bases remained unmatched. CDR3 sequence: CASSFDRGLYGYTF. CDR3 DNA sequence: TGTGCCAGCAGTTTCGACAGGGGGCTTTATGGCTACACCTTC.

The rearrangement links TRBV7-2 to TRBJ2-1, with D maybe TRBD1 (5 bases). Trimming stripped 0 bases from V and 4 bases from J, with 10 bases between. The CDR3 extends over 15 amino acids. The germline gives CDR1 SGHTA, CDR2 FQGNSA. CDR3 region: CASSLAGARYNEQFF. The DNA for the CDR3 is TGTGCCAGCAGCTTAGCTGGGGCGAGGTACAATGAGCAGTTCTTC.

For the CDR3, the DNA is TGCGCCAGCAGACGGTCAGGGGACCCATTTGAAGCTTTCTTT. It is translated as CASRRSGDPFEAFF. The rearrangement uses TRBV5-1 and TRBJ1-1; the D gene is possibly TRBD1 (6 bases). V was trimmed by 5 bases and J by 7 bases, leaving 18 bases between them. The CDR3 extends over 14 amino acids. Germline V gene data show CDR1 as SGHRS and CDR2 as YFSETQ.

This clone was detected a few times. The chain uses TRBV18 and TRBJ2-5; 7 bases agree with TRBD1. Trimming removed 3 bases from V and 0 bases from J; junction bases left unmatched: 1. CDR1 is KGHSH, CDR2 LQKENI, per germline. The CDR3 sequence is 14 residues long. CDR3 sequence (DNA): TGTGCCAGCTCACCCGGGACAGACCAAGAGACCCAGTACTTC. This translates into CASSPGTDQETQYF.

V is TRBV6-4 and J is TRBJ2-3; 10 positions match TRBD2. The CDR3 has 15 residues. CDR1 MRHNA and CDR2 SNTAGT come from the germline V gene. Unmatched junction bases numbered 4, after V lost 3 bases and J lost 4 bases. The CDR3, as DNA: TGTGCCAGCAGTGATGCTAGCGGGGGTCCAGATACGCAGTATTTT. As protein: CASSDASGGPDTQYF.

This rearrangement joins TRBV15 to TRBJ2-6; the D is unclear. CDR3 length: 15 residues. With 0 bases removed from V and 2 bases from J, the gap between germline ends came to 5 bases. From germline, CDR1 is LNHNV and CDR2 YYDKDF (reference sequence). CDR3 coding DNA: TGTGCCACCAGCAGAGATCGGGCTGGGGCCAACGTCCTGACTTTC. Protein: CATSRDRAGANVLTF.

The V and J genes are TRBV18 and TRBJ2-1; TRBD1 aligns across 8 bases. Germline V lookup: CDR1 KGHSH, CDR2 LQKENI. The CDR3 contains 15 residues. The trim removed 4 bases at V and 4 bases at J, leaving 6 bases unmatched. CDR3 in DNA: TGTGCCAGCTCACTACGACAGGGGTCATACAATGAGCAGTTCTTC. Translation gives CASSLRQGSYNEQFF.

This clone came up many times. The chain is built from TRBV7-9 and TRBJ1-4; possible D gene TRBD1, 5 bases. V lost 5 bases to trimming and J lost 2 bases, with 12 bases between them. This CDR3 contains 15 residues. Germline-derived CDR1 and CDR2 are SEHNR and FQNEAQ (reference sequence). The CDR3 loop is CASSPLRGTNEKLFF. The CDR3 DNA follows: TGTGCCAGCAGCCCCCTTCGGGGGACTAATGAAAAACTGTTTTTT.